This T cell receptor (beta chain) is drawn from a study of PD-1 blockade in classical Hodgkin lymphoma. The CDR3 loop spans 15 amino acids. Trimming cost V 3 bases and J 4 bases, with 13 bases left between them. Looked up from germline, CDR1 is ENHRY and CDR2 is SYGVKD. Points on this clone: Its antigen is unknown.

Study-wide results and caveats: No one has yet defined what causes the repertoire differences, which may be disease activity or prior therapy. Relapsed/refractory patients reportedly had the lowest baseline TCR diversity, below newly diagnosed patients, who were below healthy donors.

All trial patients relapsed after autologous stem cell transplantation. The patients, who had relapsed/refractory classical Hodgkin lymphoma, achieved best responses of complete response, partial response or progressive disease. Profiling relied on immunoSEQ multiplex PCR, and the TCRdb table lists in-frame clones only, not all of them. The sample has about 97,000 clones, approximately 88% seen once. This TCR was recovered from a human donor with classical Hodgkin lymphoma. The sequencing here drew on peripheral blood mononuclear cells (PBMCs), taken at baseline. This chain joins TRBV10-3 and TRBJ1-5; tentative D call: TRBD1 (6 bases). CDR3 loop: CAISEQGSGNQPQHF. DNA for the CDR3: TGTGCCATCAGTGAACAGGGTTCGGGAAATCAGCCCCAGCATTTT.